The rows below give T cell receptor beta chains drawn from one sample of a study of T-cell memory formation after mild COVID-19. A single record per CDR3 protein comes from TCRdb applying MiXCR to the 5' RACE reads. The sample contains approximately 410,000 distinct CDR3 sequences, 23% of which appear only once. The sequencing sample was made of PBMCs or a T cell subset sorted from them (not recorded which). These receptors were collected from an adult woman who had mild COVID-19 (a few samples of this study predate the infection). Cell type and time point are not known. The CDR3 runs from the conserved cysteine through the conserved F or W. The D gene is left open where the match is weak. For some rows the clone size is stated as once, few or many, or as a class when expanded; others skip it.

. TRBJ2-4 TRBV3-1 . CASSQDENIQYF TGTGCCAGCAGCCAAGATGAAAACATTCAGTACTTC
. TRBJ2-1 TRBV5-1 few CASSKGEAEQFF TGCGCCAGCAGCAAGGGGGAGGCTGAGCAGTTCTTC
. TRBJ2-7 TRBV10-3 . CAISEEQFTYEQYF TGTGCCATCAGTGAGGAGCAGTTCACCTACGAGCAGTACTTC
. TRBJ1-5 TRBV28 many CASEADSNQPQHF TGTGCCAGCGAAGCCGATAGCAATCAGCCCCAGCATTTT
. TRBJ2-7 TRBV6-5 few CASSYRPENYYEQYF TGTGCCAGCAGTTACCGACCAGAAAACTACTACGAGCAGTACTTC
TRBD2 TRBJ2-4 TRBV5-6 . CASSSGRPGNIQYF TGTGCCAGCTCAAGCGGGAGACCCGGAAACATTCAGTACTTC
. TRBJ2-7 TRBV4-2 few CASSHETNYEQYF TGTGCCAGCAGCCATGAGACTAACTACGAGCAGTACTTC
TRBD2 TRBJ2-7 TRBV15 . CATSRSTSGGYEQYF TGTGCCACCAGCAGATCGACTAGCGGGGGCTACGAGCAGTACTTC
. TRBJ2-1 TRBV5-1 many CASSSQQEQFF TGCGCCAGCAGCTCCCAACAGGAACAGTTCTTC
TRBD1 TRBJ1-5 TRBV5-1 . CASSLATGPNQPQHF TGCGCCAGCAGCTTGGCGACAGGGCCCAATCAGCCCCAGCATTTT
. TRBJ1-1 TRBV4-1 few CASSQGDGTEAFF TGCGCCAGCAGCCAAGGGGATGGCACTGAAGCTTTCTTT
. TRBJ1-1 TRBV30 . CAWSEEYTEAFF TGTGCCTGGAGTGAGGAGTACACTGAAGCTTTCTTT
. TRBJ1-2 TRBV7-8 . CASSLNRAGQNYGYTF TGTGCCAGCAGCTTAAATCGGGCGGGGCAGAACTATGGCTACACCTTC
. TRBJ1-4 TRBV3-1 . CASSLFDEKLFF TGTGCCAGCAGCCTATTCGATGAAAAACTGTTTTTT
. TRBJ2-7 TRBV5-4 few CASSLGGPDDEQYF TGTGCCAGCAGCTTGGGGGGGCCAGATGACGAGCAGTACTTC
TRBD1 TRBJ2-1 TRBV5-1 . CASSLAILGRQGYNEQFF TGCGCCAGCAGCTTGGCTATTTTGGGGAGACAGGGATACAATGAGCAGTTCTTC
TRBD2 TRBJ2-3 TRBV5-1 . CASSSLLAGDTDTQYF TGCGCCAGCAGCTCACTCCTAGCGGGGGACACAGATACGCAGTATTTT
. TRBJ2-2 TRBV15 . CATSRDRGVRVGELFF TGTGCCACCAGCAGAGATCGCGGGGTGCGCGTCGGGGAGCTGTTTTTT
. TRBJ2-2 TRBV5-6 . CASRINSVGRSGELFF TGTGCCAGCCGAATAAATAGCGTTGGGAGGTCCGGGGAGCTGTTTTTT
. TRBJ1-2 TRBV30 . CAWSSTEGDRDYGYTF TGTGCCTGGAGTTCCACTGAGGGGGATCGGGACTATGGCTACACCTTC
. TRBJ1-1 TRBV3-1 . CASSQSTVGAFF TGTGCCAGCAGCCAATCGACAGTGGGAGCTTTCTTT
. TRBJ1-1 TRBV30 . CAWNRGWGTEAFF TGTGCCTGGAATCGGGGTTGGGGCACTGAAGCTTTCTTT
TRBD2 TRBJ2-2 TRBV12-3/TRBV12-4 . CASIRRTSGRDGELFF TGTGCCAGCATTCGGCGGACTAGCGGGAGGGACGGGGAGCTGTTTTTT
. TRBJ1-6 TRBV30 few CAWTAAKGSPLHF TGTGCCTGGACGGCAGCCAAAGGTTCACCCCTCCACTTT
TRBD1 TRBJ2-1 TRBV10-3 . CATGGTGAGEQFF TGTGCCACCGGGGGGACAGGGGCCGGTGAGCAGTTCTTC
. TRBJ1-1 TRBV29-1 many CSVGVGQRAEAFF TGCAGCGTTGGGGTCGGGCAACGGGCTGAAGCTTTCTTT
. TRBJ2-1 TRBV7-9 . CASSSKGFGYNEQFF TGTGCCAGCAGCTCGAAAGGATTTGGGTACAATGAGCAGTTCTTC
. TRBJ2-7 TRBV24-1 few CATSDPFSGEQYF TGTGCCACCAGTGACCCCTTTAGTGGAGAGCAGTACTTC
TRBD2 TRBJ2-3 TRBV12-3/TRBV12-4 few CASSPGLAAFSTDTQYF TGTGCCAGCAGTCCGGGACTAGCGGCCTTTAGCACAGATACGCAGTATTTT
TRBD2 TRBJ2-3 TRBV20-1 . CSARRLAGGIEFPSSTDTQYF TGCAGTGCTAGGCGGCTAGCGGGGGGTATTGAGTTCCCGTCTAGCACAGATACGCAGTATTTT
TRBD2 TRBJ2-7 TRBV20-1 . CSARGGTSGPYEQYF TGCAGTGCTAGAGGCGGGACTAGCGGGCCCTACGAGCAGTACTTC
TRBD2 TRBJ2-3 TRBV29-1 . CSVDTSGTSTDTQYF TGCAGCGTTGACACTAGCGGGACTAGCACAGATACGCAGTATTTT
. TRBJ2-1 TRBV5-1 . CASSEESEQFF TGCGCCAGCAGTGAGGAGAGTGAGCAGTTCTTC
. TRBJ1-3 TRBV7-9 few CASSYPGRSGNTIYF TGTGCCAGCAGCTATCCGGGACGCTCTGGAAACACCATATATTTT
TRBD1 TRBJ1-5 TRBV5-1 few CASSEGTGRANQPQHF TGCGCCAGCAGCGAGGGGACAGGGAGAGCCAATCAGCCCCAGCATTTT
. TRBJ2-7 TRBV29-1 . CSAYYPGDYEQYF TGCAGCGCTTACTACCCGGGAGACTACGAGCAGTACTTC
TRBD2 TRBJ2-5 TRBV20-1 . CSARGTSGYYLEETQYF TGCAGTGCTAGAGGAACTAGCGGGTACTATTTAGAAGAGACCCAGTACTTC
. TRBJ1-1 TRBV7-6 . CASSPSGMNTEAFF TGTGCCAGCAGCCCAAGCGGAATGAACACTGAAGCTTTCTTT